A selection of T cell receptor beta chains follows, all from one sample in a study of response to subunit inactivated influenza vaccine. A single record per CDR3 protein comes from TCRdb applying MiXCR to the RT-PCR reads. Altogether about 780,000 distinct CDR3 sequences are present, about 18% being singletons, with the ten largest covering roughly 10%. The specimen comprised PBMCs from blood, sampled less than 6 days after vaccination. These receptors were obtained from a man between 50 and 59 years old who received an inactivated influenza vaccine. The CDR3 runs from the conserved cysteine through the conserved F or W. Fields, in order: clone size, V gene, D gene, J gene, CDR3 protein, CDR3 DNA. A D gene is named only where the DNA matches it firmly. Size values are once, few and many counts, or a class for expanded clones, and some rows have none.

clone size: few; V gene: TRBV5-1; D gene: .; J gene: TRBJ2-1; CDR3 protein: CASSAVPNNEQFF; CDR3 DNA: TGCGCCAGCAGCGCCGTTCCGAACAATGAGCAGTTCTTC
clone size: .; V gene: TRBV7-6; D gene: TRBD2; J gene: TRBJ2-5; CDR3 protein: CASSSLAGGGLETQYF; CDR3 DNA: TGTGCCAGCAGCTCCTTAGCGGGAGGAGGGTTGGAGACCCAGTACTTC
clone size: many; V gene: TRBV18; D gene: .; J gene: TRBJ2-7; CDR3 protein: CASSPVPGDTYEQYF; CDR3 DNA: TGTGCCAGCTCACCCGTTCCTGGGGACACCTACGAGCAGTACTTC
clone size: few; V gene: TRBV5-1; D gene: TRBD2; J gene: TRBJ2-7; CDR3 protein: CASSLTNPLAGGGGEQYF; CDR3 DNA: TGCGCCAGCAGCTTGACGAATCCCTTAGCGGGTGGTGGCGGCGAGCAGTACTTC
clone size: .; V gene: TRBV12-3/TRBV12-4; D gene: TRBD1; J gene: TRBJ1-5; CDR3 protein: CASRRGQGGQPQHF; CDR3 DNA: TGTGCCAGCAGGCGAGGACAGGGGGGGCAGCCCCAGCATTTT
clone size: many; V gene: TRBV12-3/TRBV12-4; D gene: .; J gene: TRBJ2-1; CDR3 protein: CASSFLQGQQFF; CDR3 DNA: TGTGCCAGCAGTTTTCTCCAGGGACAGCAGTTCTTC
clone size: .; V gene: TRBV11-2; D gene: .; J gene: TRBJ2-3; CDR3 protein: CASSPPLVADTQYF; CDR3 DNA: TGTGCCAGCAGCCCCCCCCTGGTGGCAGATACGCAGTATTTT
clone size: .; V gene: TRBV15; D gene: TRBD2; J gene: TRBJ2-3; CDR3 protein: CATSRVTGGGTDTQYF; CDR3 DNA: TGTGCCACCAGCAGAGTTACGGGGGGGGGCACAGATACGCAGTATTTT
clone size: .; V gene: TRBV28; D gene: .; J gene: TRBJ1-1; CDR3 protein: CASLPRGTANTEAFF; CDR3 DNA: TGTGCCAGCCTCCCCCGCGGGACGGCTAACACTGAAGCTTTCTTT
clone size: few; V gene: TRBV29-1; D gene: .; J gene: TRBJ2-3; CDR3 protein: CSVGGSSSTDTQYF; CDR3 DNA: TGCAGCGTTGGGGGCAGTTCTAGCACAGATACGCAGTATTTT
clone size: .; V gene: TRBV3-1; D gene: TRBD1; J gene: TRBJ2-7; CDR3 protein: CASSHGTGTEQYF; CDR3 DNA: TGTGCCAGCAGCCATGGGACAGGGACCGAGCAGTACTTC
clone size: .; V gene: TRBV4-2; D gene: .; J gene: TRBJ1-1; CDR3 protein: CASSQGVGDNTEAFF; CDR3 DNA: TGTGCCAGCAGCCAAGGGGTCGGCGACAACACTGAAGCTTTCTTT
clone size: .; V gene: TRBV3-1; D gene: .; J gene: TRBJ2-1; CDR3 protein: CASSADRGGPYNEQFF; CDR3 DNA: TGTGCCAGCAGCGCCGATAGGGGGGGACCCTACAATGAGCAGTTCTTC
clone size: .; V gene: TRBV5-1; D gene: .; J gene: TRBJ2-7; CDR3 protein: CASSLDAEFVQYF; CDR3 DNA: TGCGCCAGCAGCTTAGACGCGGAGTTCGTGCAGTACTTC
clone size: few; V gene: TRBV7-9; D gene: TRBD1; J gene: TRBJ1-2; CDR3 protein: CASSLEGTGGYGYTF; CDR3 DNA: TGTGCCAGCAGCTTAGAGGGGACAGGGGGCTATGGCTACACCTTC
clone size: .; V gene: TRBV27; D gene: TRBD2; J gene: TRBJ2-1; CDR3 protein: CASSSTSGTEQFF; CDR3 DNA: TGTGCCAGCAGTTCAACTAGCGGCACTGAGCAGTTCTTC
clone size: few; V gene: TRBV10-3; D gene: .; J gene: TRBJ2-2; CDR3 protein: CAIRGISGTGELFF; CDR3 DNA: TGTGCCATCAGAGGGATCTCCGGCACCGGGGAGCTGTTTTTT
clone size: many; V gene: TRBV20-1; D gene: .; J gene: TRBJ2-2; CDR3 protein: CSASLAKGTGELFF; CDR3 DNA: TGCAGTGCTAGTCTTGCTAAGGGCACCGGGGAGCTGTTTTTT
clone size: .; V gene: TRBV7-2; D gene: .; J gene: TRBJ1-3; CDR3 protein: CASSQSVGGTIYF; CDR3 DNA: TGTGCCAGCAGCCAATCCGTGGGAGGCACCATATATTTT
clone size: .; V gene: TRBV29-1; D gene: TRBD1; J gene: TRBJ2-7; CDR3 protein: CSVARDRGVYEQYF; CDR3 DNA: TGCAGCGTAGCCCGGGACAGGGGGGTCTACGAGCAGTACTTC